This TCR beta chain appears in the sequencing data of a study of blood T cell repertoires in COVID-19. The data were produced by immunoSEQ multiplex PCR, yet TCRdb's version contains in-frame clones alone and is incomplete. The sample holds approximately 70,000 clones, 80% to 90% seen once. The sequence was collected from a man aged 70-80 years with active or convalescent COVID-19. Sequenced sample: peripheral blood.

The CDR3 coding sequence is TGTGCCAGCACTTATCGAGGGGCGACTAGCAAGCAGTACTTC. Encoded protein: CASTYRGATSKQYF. This chain uses TRBV2 with TRBJ2-7; 7 bases align to TRBD2. After removal of 7 bases from V and 8 bases from J, the junction contained 14 bases not matched to a gene. This CDR3 contains 14 residues. Germline assignment: CDR1 SNHLY and CDR2 FYNNEI.